This T cell receptor (beta chain) was sequenced for a study of blood T cells in healthy people across ages. To note about this clonotype: What it binds is unknown.

Germline assignment: CDR1 SGDLS and CDR2 YYNGEE. The CDR3 is made up of 15 amino acids. V shed 1 base and J 13 bases; nucleotides not matched to a gene: 13. It was approximately 10 milliliters of peripheral blood that were drawn from each donor. Together with a sample-barcoded 5' primer, a J-beta primer mix was included in a second PCR lasting roughly 6 to 12 cycles. Each CDR3 protein gets one entry after TCRdb re-called the 5' RACE reads with MiXCR. This sample carries about 1.7 million distinct CDR3 sequences, over 25% of them seen once, and the ten largest clones take roughly 8%. Study-wide points: Diversity of TCR beta per million T cells declined in a roughly linear way with age. With naive T cell percentage, TCR beta diversity showed a strong correlation. Reliance upon unsorted PBMCs precluded definitive naive versus antigen-experienced comparison.

This sequence joins TRBV9 and TRBJ2-1; 8 bases align to TRBD2. The clonotype comes from a woman under 40 in good health. Specimen: blood. The CDR3 nucleotides read TGTGCCAGCAGCGTACAAACGGGGGGGTTAGGGACCCAGTTCTTC. The encoded protein is CASSVQTGGLGTQFF.